Each of the 9 T cell receptor beta chains below was sequenced from the same sample in a study of shared T cell receptors in the human thymus. The table came from immunoSEQ multiplex PCR; TCRdb's copy has only in-frame clones and leaves some out. Among hundreds of thousands of clones listed, around 95% were seen once. The material sequenced was thymocytes. These receptors were taken from a human donor.

The gene calls are TRBV7-9 and TRBJ2-2; D is perhaps TRBD2 (6 bases). The CDR3 has 16 residues. CDR1 and CDR2 from the germline V gene are SEHNR and FQNEAQ (reference sequence). V shed 0 bases and J shed 4 bases, with 12 bases lying between them. The CDR3 region has the DNA TGTGCCAGCAGCTTAGCGCTCTCGGGAGCCACCGGGGAGCTGTTTTTT. Translation gives CASSLALSGATGELFF.

This sequence joins TRBV30 and TRBJ2-5; D is possibly TRBD2 (5 bases). The CDR3 is 17 residues long. The germline V and J ends were trimmed by 0 bases and 1 base, with 18 bases remaining between them. Germline V CDR1 and CDR2: GTSNPN, SVGIG (reference sequence). This CDR3 reads CAWSVPVRATFQETQYF. The DNA for the CDR3 is TGTGCCTGGAGTGTACCGGTGCGGGCCACCTTCCAAGAGACCCAGTACTTC.

The chain combines TRBV14 with TRBJ2-7; 8 positions agree with TRBD1. Per germline, CDR1 SGHDN and CDR2 FVKESK. This CDR3 is built from 14 residues. The V and J ends lost 4 bases and 5 bases, in that order; junction bases with no gene match: 7. The CDR3 DNA reads TGTGCCAGCAGCCCTGAGGACAGGGACAACGAGCAGTACTTC. This translates into CASSPEDRDNEQYF.

CDR3 loop: CASSREIGAGWYSNQPQHF. In DNA, the CDR3 is TGTGCCAGCAGCCGCGAGATAGGGGCGGGGTGGTATAGCAATCAGCCCCAGCATTTT. The genes are TRBV7-2 and TRBJ1-5; D perhaps matches TRBD1 (5 bases). The germline V and J ends were trimmed by 5 bases and 0 bases, with 23 bases remaining between them. Germline CDR1 SGHTA, CDR2 FQGNSA. This CDR3 comprises 19 residues.

The rearrangement links TRBV30 to TRBJ2-5; 14 bases are shared with TRBD2. The tail of the sequence fits TRBJ2-7 better, so the J call may be wrong. CDR1 is GTSNPN and CDR2 is SVGIG in the germline V gene (reference sequence). The CDR3 runs 16 residues. CDR3 protein: CAWDPPWTSGRPEQYF. The CDR3 bases are TGTGCCTGGGACCCCCCCTGGACTAGCGGGAGGCCCGAGCAGTACTTC.

The chain has TRBV11-2 and TRBJ2-7; TRBD2 is a possible D gene (5 bases). With 5 bases removed from V and 0 bases from J, the gap between germline ends came to 14 bases. CDR3 size: 15 residues. Per the germline V gene, CDR1 is SGHAT and CDR2 is FQNNGV. CDR3 region: CASSPGVLSSYEQYF. Written as DNA, the CDR3 is TGTGCCAGCAGCCCCGGGGTCCTGAGCTCCTACGAGCAGTACTTC. The full variable domain, its missing parts supplied by reference TRBV11-2 and TRBJ2-7, is EAGVAQSPRYKIIEKRQSVAFWCNPISGHATLYWYQQILGQGPKLLIQFQNNGVVDDSQLPKDRFSAERLKGVDSTLKIQPAKLEDSAVYLCASSPGVLSSYEQYFGPGTRLTVT.

The chain uses TRBV11-2 and TRBJ1-2; no clear D. Germline lookup yields CDR1 SGHAT and CDR2 FQNNGV. The V end was cut by 5 bases, the J end by 6 bases, with 25 bases between. The CDR3 contains 17 residues. The CDR3: CASSPRHIGSGIDGYTF. The CDR3 DNA sequence: TGTGCCAGCAGCCCCCGGCACATAGGGAGTGGGATCGATGGCTACACCTTC.

The gene calls are TRBV30 and TRBJ2-7; 11 nucleotides agree with TRBD2. The germline gives CDR1 GTSNPN, CDR2 SVGIG (reference sequence). This CDR3 is built from 16 residues. V lost 4 bases, J lost 4 bases, and 12 bases stayed unmatched. CDR3 nucleotides: TGTGCCTGGACCGGGGGGGGGACTAGCGGAGAGTACGAGCAGTACTTC. Protein sequence: CAWTGGGTSGEYEQYF. Using reference TRBV30 and TRBJ2-7 for the parts outside the CDR3, the full variable domain is SQTIHQWPATLVQPVGSPLSLECTVEGTSNPNLYWYRQAAGRGLQLLFYSVGIGQISSEVPQNLSASRPQDRQFILSSKKLLLSDSGFYLCAWTGGGTSGEYEQYFGPGTRLTVT.

The chain couples TRBV11-2 to TRBJ1-5; D is unresolved. The length of the CDR3 is 16 residues. The germline V gene has CDR1 SGHAT and CDR2 FQNNGV. Trimming took off 2 bases at V and 0 bases at J, with 11 bases between the two ends. The DNA of the CDR3 is TGTGCCAGCAGCTTATTGCCCCACAATAGCAATCAGCCCCAGCATTTT. This encodes CASSLLPHNSNQPQHF.